The 6 T cell receptor beta chains below were found in one sample sequenced in a study of T-cell reconstitution after alpha-beta-depleted transplantation in children. Using unique molecular identifiers, the investigators prepared the TCRbeta library. TCRdb analysed the PCR reads with MiXCR anew, one entry per CDR3 protein. The sample has some 530,000 distinct CDR3 sequences; roughly an eighth are singletons. The material was PBMCs from the stem cell graft donor, obtained from the stem cell graft. These receptors were collected from a human donor who donated a stem cell graft to a child with combined immunodeficiency.

This clonotype turned up a few times. V usage is TRBV6-2 or TRBV6-3 and J usage is TRBJ2-1; 7 bases agree with TRBD2. The junction had 27 bases not matched to a gene; V was cut back by 3 bases and J by 7 bases. The germline gives CDR1 MNHEY, CDR2 SVGEGT. CDR3 size: 21 residues. Written as DNA, the CDR3 is TGTGCCAGCAGTTATTCGATGGTTATCCGAGTAGCGGGTAATAGGTGGAATGAGCAGTTCTTC. It encodes CASSYSMVIRVAGNRWNEQFF.

In its sample, this clonotype was seen many times. V gene TRBV6-2 or TRBV6-3 combines with J gene TRBJ2-5, with D uncertain. The CDR3 contains 12 residues. V was pared by 2 bases and J by 4 bases, with 5 bases between. The germline gives CDR1 MNHEY, CDR2 SVGEGT. The DNA of the CDR3 is TGTGCCAGCAGTTACGTTCGAGAGACCCAGTACTTC. The encoded protein is CASSYVRETQYF.

The rearrangement joins TRBV3-1 to TRBJ2-5, with 10 bases identical to TRBD1. The CDR3 loop spans 16 amino acids. CDR1 and CDR2 from the germline V gene are LGHDT and YNNKEL (reference sequence). Trimming took 4 bases from V and 4 from J; bases not matched to a gene: 9. The CDR3: CASSRPGQGSSETQYF. CDR3 bases: TGTGCCAGCAGCCGGCCGGGACAGGGGAGTTCAGAGACCCAGTACTTC.

This clonotype was counted only a few times. The chain uses TRBV15 and TRBJ2-3; TRBD2 is a possible D gene (5 bases). Trimming shortened V by 6 bases and J by 2 bases, and 9 bases separated the two germline ends. Germline loops: CDR1 LNHNV, CDR2 YYDKDF (reference sequence). The length of the CDR3 is 13 residues. DNA of the CDR3: TGTGCCACCAGTCCGGGGTCCACAGATACGCAGTATTTT. It specifies CATSPGSTDTQYF.

This clonotype showed up just a few times. This chain links TRBV12-3 or TRBV12-4 with TRBJ2-4; D is uncertain. V was cut by 1 base and J by 1 base, with 11 bases left in between. There are 16 residues in the CDR3. The CDR3 region has the DNA TGTGCCAGCAGTTTAGAAGTGTGGACGGCCAAAAACATTCAGTACTTC. Protein sequence: CASSLEVWTAKNIQYF.

In regard to this clonotype: This may stem from a read error, because a much larger clone lies one nucleotide away. This chain uses TRBV7-9 with TRBJ1-2, with D possibly being TRBD1 (5 bases). V was clipped by 2 bases and J by 8 bases, with 21 bases between them. This CDR3 comprises 16 residues. Germline V gives CDR1 SEHNR, CDR2 FQNEAQ (reference sequence). In DNA form, the CDR3 reads TGTGCCAGCAGCTTAACAATGGATCAGGGCCTACTGGGCTACACCTTC. Translated, it gives CASSLTMDQGLLGYTF.